This is a list of T cell receptor beta chains from one sample in a study of T-cell memory formation after mild COVID-19. In TCRdb, the 5' RACE reads were re-called with MiXCR into one record per CDR3 protein. The table has roughly 150,000 distinct CDR3 sequences, roughly 15% seen once. Sequenced sample: PBMCs or a T cell subset sorted from them (not recorded which). The origin of the receptors is an adult woman who had mild COVID-19 (a few samples of this study predate the infection). Cell type and time point are not known. The CDR3 runs from the conserved cysteine through the conserved F or W. A D gene is named only where the DNA matches it firmly. Size is stated for part of the rows, as once, few or many counts, or as a class when the clone is expanded.

TRBV25-1	TRBJ1-4	-	-	TGTGCCAGCAGTGAATTCCAGACTGGAGATGAAAAACTGTTTTTT	CASSEFQTGDEKLFF
TRBV5-1	TRBJ2-3	-	few	TGCGCCAGCAGCTTGACAGGGTTATATCCCACAGATACGCAGTATTTT	CASSLTGLYPTDTQYF
TRBV7-3	TRBJ1-1	TRBD1	-	TGTGCCAGCAGCTTAAAGGGACAGGGGGCCCTTGGAGCTTTCTTT	CASSLKGQGALGAFF
TRBV10-3	TRBJ2-6	-	few	TGTGCCATCAGTACCGGGGTGGACTCTGGGGCCAACGTCCTGACTTTC	CAISTGVDSGANVLTF
TRBV27	TRBJ2-2	-	-	TGTGCCAGCAGTTTAGCCCCGACAGGGAACACCGGGGAGCTGTTTTTT	CASSLAPTGNTGELFF
TRBV5-6	TRBJ2-3	-	-	TGTGCCAGCAGCTTGTCGGGGGCGAGGAGGACAGATACGCAGTATTTT	CASSLSGARRTDTQYF
TRBV29-1	TRBJ2-1	TRBD2	few	TGCAGCGTTAGACTAGCGGGAGGCACCTACAATGAGCAGTTCTTC	CSVRLAGGTYNEQFF
TRBV24-1	TRBJ2-2	-	-	TGTGCCACCAGGAAGAACACCGGGGAGCTGTTTTTT	CATRKNTGELFF
TRBV25-1	TRBJ2-7	-	few	TGTGCCAGCAGTGAATTGGGCTCCTACGAGCAGTACTTC	CASSELGSYEQYF
TRBV29-1	TRBJ1-5	-	few	TGCAGCGCCGGACTCGGCAATCAGCCCCAGCATTTT	CSAGLGNQPQHF
TRBV12-3/TRBV12-4	TRBJ1-2	-	-	TGTGCCAGCAGTCCACGTTGGATTGACGGCTACACCTTC	CASSPRWIDGYTF
TRBV2	TRBJ2-7	-	few	TGTGCCAGCGAGGGGGAGGTTTCGGGCGAGCAGTACTTC	CASEGEVSGEQYF
TRBV7-9	TRBJ2-4	-	-	TGTGCCAGCAGCTTGGGGCAGGGTCGGGCGGACATTCAGTACTTC	CASSLGQGRADIQYF
TRBV7-3	TRBJ1-1	-	few	TGTGCCAGCAGCTTAACGGGGGGGATGAACACTGAAGCTTTCTTT	CASSLTGGMNTEAFF
TRBV20-1	TRBJ1-5	-	-	TGCAGTGCTAGTATGACGGCTAATCAGCCCCAGCATTTT	CSASMTANQPQHF
TRBV11-2	TRBJ2-2	-	-	TGTGCCAGCAGCTTAGCCCAAGGGGGGAATATCGGGGAGCTGTTTTTT	CASSLAQGGNIGELFF
TRBV5-1	TRBJ2-3	TRBD1	few	TGCGCCAGCAGCAAAGGACAGGGCCTGTGGACAGATACGCAGTATTTT	CASSKGQGLWTDTQYF
TRBV20-1	TRBJ2-1	-	-	TGCAGTGCTAGAGTCCCGACAGGCAACTCCTACAATGAGCAGTTCTTC	CSARVPTGNSYNEQFF
TRBV29-1	TRBJ2-7	-	-	TGCAGCGTTGTTGTCTTGACCACCTCCTACGAGCAGTACTTC	CSVVVLTTSYEQYF
TRBV9	TRBJ2-5	-	many	TGTGCCAGCAGCGTCGGCACTTTAGGGGAGACCCAGTACTTC	CASSVGTLGETQYF
TRBV5-1	TRBJ1-2	-	few	TGCGCCAGCAGACCCGGGCCCACGAGTGGCTACACCTTC	CASRPGPTSGYTF
TRBV6-5	TRBJ1-1	-	few	TGTGCCAGCAGTTACAGACAGGCGAACACTGAAGCTTTCTTT	CASSYRQANTEAFF
TRBV12-3/TRBV12-4	TRBJ1-2	-	few	TGCGTGCAGGCGCCTATGAAAGTGGATGGCTACACCTTC	CVQAPMKVDGYTF
TRBV4-3	TRBJ2-1	-	-	TGCGCCAGCAGCCAAGATCAGAGCTCCTACAATGAGCAGTTCTTC	CASSQDQSSYNEQFF
TRBV7-2	TRBJ2-2	-	-	TGTGCCAGCAGCCAGGGGGGGCTGGGCACCGGGGAGCTGTTTTTT	CASSQGGLGTGELFF
TRBV5-1	TRBJ2-3	-	-	TGCGCCAGCCAGTTAGGTGAGGGGACAGATACGCAGTATTTT	CASQLGEGTDTQYF
TRBV24-1	TRBJ2-1	-	few	TGTGCCACCAGTGATTTAGAGGCGGGTAAGCAGTTCTTC	CATSDLEAGKQFF
TRBV18	TRBJ2-1	TRBD2	-	TGTGCCAGCTCACCAGCGGGGGGGCTATACAATGAGCAGTTCTTC	CASSPAGGLYNEQFF
TRBV7-9	TRBJ2-7	-	-	TGTGCCAGCAGCCCCCCCACCCGACCCTACGAGCAGTACTTC	CASSPPTRPYEQYF